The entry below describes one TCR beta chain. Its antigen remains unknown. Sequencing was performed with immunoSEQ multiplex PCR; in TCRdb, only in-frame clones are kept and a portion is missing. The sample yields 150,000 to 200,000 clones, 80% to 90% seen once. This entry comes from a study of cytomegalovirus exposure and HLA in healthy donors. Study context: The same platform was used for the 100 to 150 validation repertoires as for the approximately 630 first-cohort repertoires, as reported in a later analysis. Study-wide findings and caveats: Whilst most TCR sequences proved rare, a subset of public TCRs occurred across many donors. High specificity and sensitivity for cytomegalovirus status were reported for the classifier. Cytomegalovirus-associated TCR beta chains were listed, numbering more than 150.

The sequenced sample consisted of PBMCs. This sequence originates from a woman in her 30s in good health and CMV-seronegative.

In nucleotides, the CDR3 is TGTGCCAGCAGCCAACCAGGGGAAGAGACCCAGTACTTC. Protein: CASSQPGEETQYF. V usage is TRBV4-2 and J usage is TRBJ2-5; a possible D gene is TRBD1 (6 bases). V dropped 2 bases and J dropped 3 bases, with 7 bases sitting between them. Per germline, CDR1 LGHNA and CDR2 YNFKEQ. CDR3 length: 13 residues.